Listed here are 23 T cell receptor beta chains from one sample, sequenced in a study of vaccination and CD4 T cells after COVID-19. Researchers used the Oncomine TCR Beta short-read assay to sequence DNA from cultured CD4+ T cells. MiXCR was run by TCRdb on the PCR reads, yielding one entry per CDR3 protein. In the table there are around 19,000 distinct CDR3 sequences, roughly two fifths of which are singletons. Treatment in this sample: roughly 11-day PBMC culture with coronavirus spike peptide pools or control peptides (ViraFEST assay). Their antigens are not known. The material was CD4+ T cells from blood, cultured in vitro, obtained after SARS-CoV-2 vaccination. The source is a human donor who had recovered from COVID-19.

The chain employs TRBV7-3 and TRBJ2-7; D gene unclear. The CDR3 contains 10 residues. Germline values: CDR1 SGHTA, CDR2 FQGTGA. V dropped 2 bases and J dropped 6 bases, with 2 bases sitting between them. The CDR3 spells CASSLGEQYF. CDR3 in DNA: TGTGCCAGCAGCTTAGGCGAGCAGTACTTC.

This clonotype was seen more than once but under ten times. The CDR3 is CASTADRSQPQHF. The CDR3 DNA sequence: TGTGCCAGTACTGCGGACAGAAGTCAGCCCCAGCATTTT. The V call is TRBV19, the J call TRBJ1-5, with D maybe TRBD1 (6 bases). The CDR3 has 13 amino acids. V was clipped by 7 bases and J by 6 bases, with 13 bases between them. CDR1 is LNHDA, CDR2 SQIVND, per germline (reference sequence).

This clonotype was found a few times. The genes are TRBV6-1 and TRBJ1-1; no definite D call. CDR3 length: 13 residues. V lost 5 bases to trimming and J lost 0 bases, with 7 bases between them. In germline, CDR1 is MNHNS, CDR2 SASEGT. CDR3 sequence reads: CASSRKMNTEAFF. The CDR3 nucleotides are TGTGCCAGCAGTAGAAAGATGAACACTGAAGCTTTCTTT.

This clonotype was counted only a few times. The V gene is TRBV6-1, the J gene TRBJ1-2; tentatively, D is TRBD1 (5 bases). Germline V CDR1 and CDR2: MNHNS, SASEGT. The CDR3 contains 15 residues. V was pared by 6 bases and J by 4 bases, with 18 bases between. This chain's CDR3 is CASSPTQGAIYGYTF. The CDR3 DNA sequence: TGTGCCAGCAGCCCCACTCAAGGGGCGATCTATGGCTACACCTTC.

The CDR3 sequence: CASSFSGRGDQPQHF. CDR3 nucleotide sequence: TGTGCCAGCAGCTTTTCAGGCAGGGGCGATCAGCCCCAGCATTTT. The gene calls are TRBV11-2 and TRBJ1-5; a weak D match, TRBD1 (6 bases). This CDR3 comprises 15 residues. The germline gives CDR1 SGHAT, CDR2 FQNNGV. With 3 bases removed from V and 5 bases from J, the gap between germline ends came to 14 bases.

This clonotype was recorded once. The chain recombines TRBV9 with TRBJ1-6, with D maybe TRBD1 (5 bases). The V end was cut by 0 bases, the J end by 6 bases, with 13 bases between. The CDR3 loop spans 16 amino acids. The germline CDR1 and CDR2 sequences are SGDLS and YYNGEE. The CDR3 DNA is TGTGCCAGCAGCGTAGGTCTGGGACGGACTAATTCACCCCTCCACTTT. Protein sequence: CASSVGLGRTNSPLHF.

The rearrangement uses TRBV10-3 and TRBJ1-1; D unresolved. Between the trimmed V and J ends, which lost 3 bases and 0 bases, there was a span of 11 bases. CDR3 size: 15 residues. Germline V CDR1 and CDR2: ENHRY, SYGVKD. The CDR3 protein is CAISDPGYMNTEAFF. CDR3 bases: TGTGCCATCAGTGATCCGGGCTACATGAACACTGAAGCTTTCTTT.

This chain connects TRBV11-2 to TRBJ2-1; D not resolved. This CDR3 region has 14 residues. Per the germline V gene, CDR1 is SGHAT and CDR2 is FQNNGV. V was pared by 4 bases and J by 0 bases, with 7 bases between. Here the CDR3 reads CASSSSRSYNEQFF. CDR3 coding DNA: TGTGCCAGCAGCTCCTCGCGCTCCTACAATGAGCAGTTCTTC. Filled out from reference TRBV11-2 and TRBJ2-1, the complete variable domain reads EAGVAQSPRYKIIEKRQSVAFWCNPISGHATLYWYQQILGQGPKLLIQFQNNGVVDDSQLPKDRFSAERLKGVDSTLKIQPAKLEDSAVYLCASSSSRSYNEQFFGPGTRLTVL.

CDR3 region: CASSRTGDTQYF. The CDR3 region has the DNA TGTGCCAGCAGCCGGACAGGGGATACGCAGTATTTT. The gene calls are TRBV11-2 and TRBJ2-3, with 8 bases identical to TRBD1. V was pared by 5 bases and J by 6 bases, with 1 base of the junction left unmatched. The CDR3 length is 12 residues. Germline V gives CDR1 SGHAT, CDR2 FQNNGV. The full variable domain, completed using reference TRBV11-2 and TRBJ2-3, is EAGVAQSPRYKIIEKRQSVAFWCNPISGHATLYWYQQILGQGPKLLIQFQNNGVVDDSQLPKDRFSAERLKGVDSTLKIQPAKLEDSAVYLCASSRTGDTQYFGPGTRLTVL.

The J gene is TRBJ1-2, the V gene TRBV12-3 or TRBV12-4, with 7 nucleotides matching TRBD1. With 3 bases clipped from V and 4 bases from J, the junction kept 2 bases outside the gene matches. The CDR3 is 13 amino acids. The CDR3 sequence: CASSLPGGYGYTF. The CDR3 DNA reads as TGTGCCAGCAGTTTGCCAGGGGGCTATGGCTACACCTTC.

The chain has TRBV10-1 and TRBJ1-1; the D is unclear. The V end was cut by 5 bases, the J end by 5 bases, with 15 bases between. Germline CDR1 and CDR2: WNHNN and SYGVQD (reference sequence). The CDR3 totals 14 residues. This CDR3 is CASSPKRGFTEAFF. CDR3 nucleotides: TGCGCCAGCAGTCCTAAACGAGGGTTTACTGAAGCTTTCTTT.

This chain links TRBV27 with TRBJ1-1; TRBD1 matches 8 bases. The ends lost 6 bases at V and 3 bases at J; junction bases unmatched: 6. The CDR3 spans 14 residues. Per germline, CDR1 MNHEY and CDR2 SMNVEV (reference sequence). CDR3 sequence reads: CASRSTGGHTEAFF. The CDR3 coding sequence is TGTGCCAGCAGGTCTACAGGGGGACACACTGAAGCTTTCTTT.

The CDR3 DNA reads as TGCAGTGCTAGACACACTAGCGGGGGGGCCGTAGTAACAGATACGCAGTATTTT. This translates into CSARHTSGGAVVTDTQYF. The rearrangement uses TRBV20-1 and TRBJ2-3; TRBD2 matches at 13 bases. The germline CDR1 and CDR2 sequences are DFQATT and SNEGSKA (reference sequence). There are 18 residues in the CDR3. After removal of 2 bases from V and 3 bases from J, the junction contained 11 bases not matched to a gene.

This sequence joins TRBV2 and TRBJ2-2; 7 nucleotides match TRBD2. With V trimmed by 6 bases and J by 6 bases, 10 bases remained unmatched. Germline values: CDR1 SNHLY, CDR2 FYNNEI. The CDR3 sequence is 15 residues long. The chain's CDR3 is CASRSPGGIAGELFF. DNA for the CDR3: TGTGCCAGCAGGAGCCCGGGGGGTATTGCCGGGGAGCTGTTTTTT.

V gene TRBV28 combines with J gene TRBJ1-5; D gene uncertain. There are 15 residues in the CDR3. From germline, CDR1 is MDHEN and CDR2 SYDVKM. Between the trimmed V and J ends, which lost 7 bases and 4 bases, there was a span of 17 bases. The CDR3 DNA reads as TGTGCCAGCACGGAAGGGTCAGTAGGGAATCAGCCCCAGCATTTT. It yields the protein CASTEGSVGNQPQHF.

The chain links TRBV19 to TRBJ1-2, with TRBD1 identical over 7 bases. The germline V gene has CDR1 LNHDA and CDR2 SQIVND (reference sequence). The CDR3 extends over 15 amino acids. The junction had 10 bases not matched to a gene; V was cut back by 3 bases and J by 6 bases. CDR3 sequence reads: CASSMQGVISDGYTF. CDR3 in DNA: TGTGCCAGTAGTATGCAGGGGGTTATATCGGATGGCTACACCTTC.

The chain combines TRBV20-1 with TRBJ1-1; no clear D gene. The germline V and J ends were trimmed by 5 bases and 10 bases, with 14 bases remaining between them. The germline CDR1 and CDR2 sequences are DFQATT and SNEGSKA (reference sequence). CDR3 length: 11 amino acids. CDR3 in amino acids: CSAALLRRAFF. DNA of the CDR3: TGCAGTGCTGCTCTTCTTCGTCGAGCTTTCTTT.

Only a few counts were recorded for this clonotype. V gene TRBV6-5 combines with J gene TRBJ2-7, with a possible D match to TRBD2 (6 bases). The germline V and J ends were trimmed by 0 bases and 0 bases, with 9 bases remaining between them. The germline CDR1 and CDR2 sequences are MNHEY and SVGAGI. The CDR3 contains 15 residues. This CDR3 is CASSYSLGSSYEQYF. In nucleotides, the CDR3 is TGTGCCAGCAGTTACTCGCTCGGGAGCTCCTACGAGCAGTACTTC.

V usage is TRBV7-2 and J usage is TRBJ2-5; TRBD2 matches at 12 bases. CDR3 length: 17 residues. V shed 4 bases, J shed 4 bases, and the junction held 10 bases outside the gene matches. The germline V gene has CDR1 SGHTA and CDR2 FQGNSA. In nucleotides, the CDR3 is TGTGCCAGCAGCTCGGGTCGACTAGCGGGAGCCCGAGAGACCCAGTACTTC. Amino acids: CASSSGRLAGARETQYF. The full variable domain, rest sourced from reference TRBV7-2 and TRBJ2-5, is GAGVSQSPSNKVTEKGKDVELRCDPISGHTALYWYRQSLGQGLEFLIYFQGNSAPDKSGLPSDRFSAERTGGSVSTLTIQRTQQEDSAVYLCASSSGRLAGARETQYFGPGTRLLVL.

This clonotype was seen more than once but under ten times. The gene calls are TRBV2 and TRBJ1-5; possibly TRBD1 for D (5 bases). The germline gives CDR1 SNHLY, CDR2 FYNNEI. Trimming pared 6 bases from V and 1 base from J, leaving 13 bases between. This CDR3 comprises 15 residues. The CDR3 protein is CASSTGTASNQPQHF. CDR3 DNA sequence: TGTGCCAGCAGCACCGGGACGGCCAGCAATCAGCCCCAGCATTTT.

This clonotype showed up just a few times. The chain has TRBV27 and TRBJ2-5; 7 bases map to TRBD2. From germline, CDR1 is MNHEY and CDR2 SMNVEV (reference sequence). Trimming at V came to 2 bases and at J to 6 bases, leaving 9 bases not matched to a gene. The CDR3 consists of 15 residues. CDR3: CASSLRAGVQKTQYF. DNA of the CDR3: TGTGCCAGCAGTTTACGGGCGGGAGTGCAAAAGACCCAGTACTTC.

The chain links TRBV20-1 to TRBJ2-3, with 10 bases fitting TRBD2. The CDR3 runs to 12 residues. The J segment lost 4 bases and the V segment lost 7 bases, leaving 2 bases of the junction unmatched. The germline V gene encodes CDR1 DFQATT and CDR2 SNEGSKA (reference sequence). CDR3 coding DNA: TGCAGTGTGCTAGCGGGAGCAGATACGCAGTATTTT. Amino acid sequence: CSVLAGADTQYF.

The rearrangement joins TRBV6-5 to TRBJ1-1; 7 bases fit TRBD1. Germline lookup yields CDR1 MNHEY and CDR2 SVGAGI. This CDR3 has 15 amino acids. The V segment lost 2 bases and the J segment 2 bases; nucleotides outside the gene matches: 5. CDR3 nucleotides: TGTGCCAGCAGTTACCCCCAGGGGGGAAACACTGAAGCTTTCTTT. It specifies CASSYPQGGNTEAFF.